This entry concerns a single T cell receptor beta chain. This clonotype was detected many times. Its antigen is not yet known. No clone much larger than this one lies a single base away; base qualities are absent. This sample is part of a study of human T cells and chemical hapten exposure listed by TCRdb under 2021. A note on the overall study: The libraries were sequenced as a pool, and the TCR yield per sample differed mostly because of small variations in library volumes within the pool. This study followed changes in the peripheral blood TCR repertoire in vivo during primary and secondary sensitization of alopecia patients to the hapten diphenylcyclopropenone (DPC).

During library preparation, unique molecular identifiers were attached to individual cDNA molecules so that TCRs could be counted in a quantitative, reproducible way. Each blood RNA sample was used to sequence both TCR alpha and TCR beta chains. The study's processing was this. The median number of TCRs per sample was 95,638, ranging from 23,224 to 690,600. The Decombinator software suite was used to annotate the V, J and CDR3 of the TCR reads. For PS versus PT1 abundance plots, all samples were subsampled to the same number of TCRs (28,000). TCRs were defined as expanded if absent before sensitization and observed at least eight times at the 2-week time point. TCRdb handled the public reads itself, with Q25 trimming in fastp and clone calling in MiXCR, and kept productive beta chains. Rows matching on CDR3 protein sequence are summarized as one entry with the most common DNA and genes. None of the V and J calls come from the authors' own analysis; TCRdb made them. The sample table contains about 120,000 distinct CDR3 sequences; only one count was recorded for approximately 9.3% of them. The leading ten clones occupy just over 1.4% of the sample.

Unfractionated whole blood was collected in Tempus Blood RNA tubes, and total RNA was extracted from that blood. A handful of healthy volunteers were used as TCR sequencing controls and were bled at day 0, 2 weeks and 6 weeks. What the work shows at the level of the full study, not this receptor alone: DPC sensitization did not change how many TCRs were above 1 in 1000 frequency, and no evidence was found of alterations in global repertoire structure. After repeated subsampling, changes were observed in the strength of the expansion versus patch-test correlation and in the threshold at which the correlation became significant.

V is shortened by 6 bases, J by 5 bases, and the region joining them spans 23 bases. From its cysteine to its phenylalanine, the CDR3 spans 17 amino acids. The kept DNA is CDR3 alone, 51 bases in frame from the first base. In the germline V gene, CDR1 corresponds to MNHEY and CDR2 to SVGEGT. This receptor chain uses TRBV6-2 or TRBV6-3 and TRBJ2-1; the D match is possibly TRBD1 or TRBD2, with 5 bases aligned in each. This receptor was identified in a human donor in good health. Some clones in this sample may be carry-over from other donors' samples. Donor details come from another sample of the same person, matched by shared clones. Sequencing was carried out using whole blood. The CDR3 is CASRFGATEVPHNEQFF. The nucleotides read TGTGCCAGCAGATTCGGGGCCACTGAGGTTCCCCACAATGAGCAGTTCTTC.